The following is a TCR beta chain sequence with its context. Primers included in the PCR were 60 Vbeta and 13 Jbeta primers. Only in-frame clones appear in the TCRdb table, and some are missing; sequencing was by immunoSEQ multiplex PCR. The data contain under 130,000 clones, under 85% of them singletons. The sample originates from a study of cytomegalovirus exposure and HLA in healthy donors. Sequenced sample: PBMCs. This receptor was taken from a woman aged 35 to 49 in good health and CMV-seropositive.

CDR3 DNA: TGTGCCAGCAGTTACCACCGACAGGGCACTGAAGCTTTCTTT. Translated: CASSYHRQGTEAFF. The V call is TRBV5-8, the J call TRBJ1-1; TRBD1 aligns across 7 bases. In germline, CDR1 is SGHTS, CDR2 YDEGEE. The CDR3 is 14 amino acids. Unmatched junction bases numbered 8, after V lost 5 bases and J lost 4 bases.